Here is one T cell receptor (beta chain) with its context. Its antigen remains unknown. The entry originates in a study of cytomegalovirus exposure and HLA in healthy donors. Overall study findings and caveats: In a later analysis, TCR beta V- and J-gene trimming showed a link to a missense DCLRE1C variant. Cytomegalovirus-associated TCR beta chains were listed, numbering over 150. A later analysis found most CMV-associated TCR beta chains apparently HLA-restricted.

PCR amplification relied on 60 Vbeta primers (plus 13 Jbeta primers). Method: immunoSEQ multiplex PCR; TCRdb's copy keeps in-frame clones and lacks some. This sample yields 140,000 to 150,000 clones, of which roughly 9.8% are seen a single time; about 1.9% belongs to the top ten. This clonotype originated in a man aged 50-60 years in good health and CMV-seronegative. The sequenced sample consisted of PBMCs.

CDR3 loop: CASSEEKGINSPLHF. The CDR3 DNA reads as TGTGCCAGCAGTGAAGAAAAGGGGATCAATTCACCCCTCCACTTT. The V call is TRBV2, the J call TRBJ1-6; tentatively, D is TRBD1 (5 bases). There are 15 residues in the CDR3. V was cut by 1 base and J by 7 bases, with 11 bases left in between. The V gene's germline CDR1 is SNHLY and CDR2 FYNNEI.